This TCR beta chain was recorded in a study of blood T cell repertoires in COVID-19. Libraries were prepared by immunoSEQ multiplex PCR; TCRdb keeps only in-frame clonotypes and omits some of them. The sample carries roughly 200,000 clones, roughly 81% recorded once. This CDR3 region has 15 residues. Germline CDR1 reads LGHDT; CDR2 reads YNNKEL (reference sequence). V lost 3 bases to trimming and J lost 2 bases, with 8 bases between them. The chain combines TRBV3-1 (or the pseudogene TRBV3-2) with TRBJ2-6, with D uncertain. This sequence was found in a woman older than 75 with acute or convalescent COVID-19. The sequencing input was peripheral blood. CDR3 residues: CASSQRGPGANVLTF. The CDR3 region has the DNA TGTGCCAGCAGCCAGCGTGGGCCTGGGGCCAACGTCCTGACTTTC.